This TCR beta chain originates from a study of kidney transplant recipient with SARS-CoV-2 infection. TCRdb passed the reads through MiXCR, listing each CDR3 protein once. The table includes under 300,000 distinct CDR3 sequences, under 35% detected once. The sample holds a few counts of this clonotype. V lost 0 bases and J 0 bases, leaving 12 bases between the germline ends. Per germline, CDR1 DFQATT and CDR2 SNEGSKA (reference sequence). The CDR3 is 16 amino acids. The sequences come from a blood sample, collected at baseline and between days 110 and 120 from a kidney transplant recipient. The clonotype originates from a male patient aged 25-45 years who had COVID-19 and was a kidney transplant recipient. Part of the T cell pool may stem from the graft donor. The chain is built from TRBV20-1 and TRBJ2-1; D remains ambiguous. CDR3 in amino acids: CSARDPAISSYNEQFF. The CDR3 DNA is TGCAGTGCTAGAGATCCGGCCATAAGCTCCTACAATGAGCAGTTCTTC.